These T cell receptor beta chains were read from a single sample in a study of T cells in Graves' hyperthyroidism and ophthalmopathy. MiXCR, applied by TCRdb to the multiplex PCR reads, yields one record per CDR3 protein. The sample shows about 400,000 distinct CDR3 sequences, about an eighth of them seen only once. The specimen was blood. The receptor set was obtained from a woman under 30 with Graves' hyperthyroidism. The CDR3 runs from the conserved cysteine through the conserved F or W. Each record gives: J gene, clone size, V gene, D gene, CDR3 protein, CDR3 DNA. The D gene is left open where the match is weak. For some rows the clone size is stated as once, few or many, or as a class when expanded; others skip it.

j_gene: TRBJ2-7
abundance: many
v_gene: TRBV28
d_gene: -
CDR3aa: CASSHRGASYEQYF
CDR3nt: TGTGCCAGCAGTCACCGGGGGGCTTCCTACGAGCAGTACTTC

j_gene: TRBJ2-1
abundance: many
v_gene: TRBV20-1
d_gene: -
CDR3aa: CSARPYFHEQFF
CDR3nt: TGCAGTGCTAGACCCTACTTTCATGAGCAGTTCTTC

j_gene: TRBJ2-7
abundance: -
v_gene: TRBV7-9
d_gene: -
CDR3aa: CASSLDLETYEQYF
CDR3nt: TGTGCCAGCAGCTTAGATCTAGAAACCTACGAGCAGTACTTC

j_gene: TRBJ2-1
abundance: many
v_gene: TRBV19
d_gene: TRBD2
CDR3aa: CASSIGLTSDEQFF
CDR3nt: TGTGCCAGTAGTATAGGGTTGACTAGCGATGAGCAGTTCTTC

j_gene: TRBJ2-7
abundance: few
v_gene: TRBV28
d_gene: -
CDR3aa: CASSFLHGTATYEQYF
CDR3nt: TGTGCCAGCAGTTTCCTCCACGGGACCGCTACCTACGAGCAGTACTTC

j_gene: TRBJ2-7
abundance: many
v_gene: TRBV20-1
d_gene: TRBD2
CDR3aa: CSAQRGTSGKGYEQYF
CDR3nt: TGCAGTGCTCAAAGAGGGACTAGCGGGAAGGGGTACGAGCAGTACTTC

j_gene: TRBJ2-3
abundance: many
v_gene: TRBV20-1
d_gene: TRBD2
CDR3aa: CSRLADRSTQEGTQYF
CDR3nt: TGCAGCCGACTAGCGGATCGGTCCACGCAAGAGGGTACGCAGTATTTT

j_gene: TRBJ2-5
abundance: -
v_gene: TRBV3-1
d_gene: -
CDR3aa: CASTRAGFARETQYF
CDR3nt: TGTGCCAGCACCAGAGCTGGTTTCGCGAGGGAGACCCAGTACTTC

j_gene: TRBJ1-5
abundance: many
v_gene: TRBV7-2
d_gene: -
CDR3aa: CASSWSGVRNQPQHF
CDR3nt: TGTGCCAGCAGCTGGTCAGGGGTGCGCAATCAGCCCCAGCATTTT

j_gene: TRBJ2-6
abundance: -
v_gene: TRBV14
d_gene: -
CDR3aa: CASSRRAGSSLSAANVLTF
CDR3nt: TGTGCCAGCAGCCGAAGAGCCGGGAGCTCGCTTTCTGCGGCCAACGTCCTGACTTTC

j_gene: TRBJ1-1
abundance: -
v_gene: TRBV28
d_gene: -
CDR3aa: CASSETVRAAEAFF
CDR3nt: TGTGCCAGCAGTGAGACAGTACGTGCTGCTGAAGCTTTCTTT

j_gene: TRBJ1-4
abundance: many
v_gene: TRBV20-1
d_gene: -
CDR3aa: CSARDNEKLFF
CDR3nt: TGCAGTGCTAGAGATAATGAAAAACTGTTTTTT

j_gene: TRBJ2-7
abundance: few
v_gene: TRBV20-1
d_gene: TRBD2
CDR3aa: CSARPLLAGDYEQYF
CDR3nt: TGCAGTGCTAGACCGCTCCTAGCGGGAGACTACGAGCAGTACTTC

j_gene: TRBJ2-7
abundance: many
v_gene: TRBV6-1
d_gene: -
CDR3aa: CASSEAGASDYEQYF
CDR3nt: TGTGCCAGCAGTGAAGCGGGGGCCTCCGACTACGAGCAGTACTTC

j_gene: TRBJ2-3
abundance: many
v_gene: TRBV7-2
d_gene: TRBD2
CDR3aa: CASRHRGTSGRANTDTQYF
CDR3nt: TGTGCCAGCAGGCATAGGGGGACTAGCGGGAGGGCCAACACAGATACGCAGTATTTT

j_gene: TRBJ2-1
abundance: many
v_gene: TRBV11-2
d_gene: TRBD2
CDR3aa: CASRAGLALYNEQFF
CDR3nt: TGTGCCAGCAGGGCGGGACTAGCGTTGTACAATGAGCAGTTCTTC

j_gene: TRBJ2-2
abundance: many
v_gene: TRBV2
d_gene: -
CDR3aa: CASTRVTGELFF
CDR3nt: TGTGCCAGCACACGAGTGACCGGGGAGCTGTTTTTT

j_gene: TRBJ2-5
abundance: many
v_gene: TRBV15
d_gene: -
CDR3aa: CATSRSNGALETQYF
CDR3nt: TGTGCCACCAGCAGATCCAACGGGGCTCTCGAGACCCAGTACTTC

j_gene: TRBJ2-7
abundance: few
v_gene: TRBV20-1
d_gene: TRBD1
CDR3aa: CSARVPGQGPYEQYF
CDR3nt: TGCAGTGCTAGAGTACCGGGACAGGGGCCCTACGAGCAGTACTTC

j_gene: TRBJ2-1
abundance: -
v_gene: TRBV9
d_gene: TRBD2
CDR3aa: CASSVVQGGYNEQFF
CDR3nt: TGTGCCAGCAGCGTAGTGCAGGGAGGGTACAATGAGCAGTTCTTC

j_gene: TRBJ1-1
abundance: -
v_gene: TRBV27
d_gene: -
CDR3aa: CASSLRFLTRARTEAFF
CDR3nt: TGTGCCAGCAGTTTAAGGTTCCTTACGAGGGCGCGTACTGAAGCTTTCTTT

j_gene: TRBJ2-1
abundance: many
v_gene: TRBV7-8
d_gene: TRBD1
CDR3aa: CASSLGFGTGEDEQFF
CDR3nt: TGTGCCAGCAGCTTAGGGTTCGGGACAGGTGAAGATGAGCAGTTCTTC

j_gene: TRBJ2-1
abundance: many
v_gene: TRBV28
d_gene: TRBD2
CDR3aa: CASSWTSGYNEQFF
CDR3nt: TGTGCCAGCAGTTGGACTAGCGGTTACAATGAGCAGTTCTTC

j_gene: TRBJ2-3
abundance: -
v_gene: TRBV27
d_gene: TRBD2
CDR3aa: CASSRRLAGGPDTQYF
CDR3nt: TGTGCCAGCAGTCGAAGACTAGCGGGAGGGCCAGATACGCAGTATTTT

j_gene: TRBJ2-3
abundance: many
v_gene: TRBV6-5
d_gene: TRBD2
CDR3aa: CASSDSSSGDTDTQYF
CDR3nt: TGTGCCAGCAGTGACTCTTCTAGCGGGGACACAGATACGCAGTATTTT

j_gene: TRBJ2-5
abundance: once
v_gene: TRBV12-3/TRBV12-4
d_gene: TRBD2
CDR3aa: CASSLDPGLAGGPSETQYF
CDR3nt: TGTGCCAGCAGTTTAGACCCGGGACTAGCGGGAGGGCCGTCAGAGACCCAGTACTTC

j_gene: TRBJ2-7
abundance: many
v_gene: TRBV7-9
d_gene: -
CDR3aa: CASSPVRGSTYEQYF
CDR3nt: TGTGCCAGCAGCCCAGTCCGCGGCTCAACGTACGAGCAGTACTTC

j_gene: TRBJ1-2
abundance: many
v_gene: TRBV28
d_gene: TRBD1
CDR3aa: CASRDRAGDGYTF
CDR3nt: TGTGCCAGCAGGGACAGGGCAGGCGATGGCTACACCTTC

j_gene: TRBJ1-1
abundance: -
v_gene: TRBV5-1
d_gene: -
CDR3aa: CASSLALYRNTEAFF
CDR3nt: TGCGCCAGCAGCTTGGCCCTCTACAGGAACACTGAAGCTTTCTTT

j_gene: TRBJ2-7
abundance: many
v_gene: TRBV7-9
d_gene: TRBD2
CDR3aa: CASSPASGSSYEQYF
CDR3nt: TGTGCCAGCAGCCCTGCTAGCGGGAGTTCCTACGAGCAGTACTTC

j_gene: TRBJ2-7
abundance: many
v_gene: TRBV7-6
d_gene: -
CDR3aa: CASSFDRTYEQYF
CDR3nt: TGTGCCAGCAGCTTCGACAGGACCTACGAGCAGTACTTC

j_gene: TRBJ2-5
abundance: many
v_gene: TRBV11-2
d_gene: TRBD1
CDR3aa: CASSLEPGGGETQYF
CDR3nt: TGTGCCAGCAGCTTAGAACCAGGGGGCGGCGAGACCCAGTACTTC

j_gene: TRBJ2-2
abundance: many
v_gene: TRBV2
d_gene: TRBD1
CDR3aa: CASSMTGARTGELFF
CDR3nt: TGTGCCAGCAGCATGACAGGGGCTCGCACCGGGGAGCTGTTTTTT

j_gene: TRBJ2-1
abundance: few
v_gene: TRBV10-3
d_gene: -
CDR3aa: CAIRVPGVDEQFF
CDR3nt: TGTGCCATCAGGGTCCCTGGGGTCGATGAGCAGTTCTTC

j_gene: TRBJ2-7
abundance: many
v_gene: TRBV15
d_gene: TRBD2
CDR3aa: CATSRDLAGGHEQYF
CDR3nt: TGTGCCACCAGCAGAGATCTAGCGGGAGGACACGAGCAGTACTTC

j_gene: TRBJ2-2
abundance: many
v_gene: TRBV7-8
d_gene: TRBD2
CDR3aa: CASSPRPGTSTGELFF
CDR3nt: TGTGCCAGCAGCCCGCGGCCCGGGACTAGCACCGGGGAGCTGTTTTTT

j_gene: TRBJ2-1
abundance: many
v_gene: TRBV20-1
d_gene: -
CDR3aa: CSATTGPDEQFF
CDR3nt: TGCAGTGCTACTACGGGACCAGACGAGCAGTTCTTC

j_gene: TRBJ2-7
abundance: many
v_gene: TRBV11-2
d_gene: -
CDR3aa: CASSLDGGWAYEQYF
CDR3nt: TGTGCCAGCAGCTTAGACGGCGGGTGGGCCTACGAGCAGTACTTC

j_gene: TRBJ2-3
abundance: many
v_gene: TRBV7-2
d_gene: -
CDR3aa: CASSPRGRMVTDTQYF
CDR3nt: TGTGCCAGCAGCCCGAGGGGGAGAATGGTTACAGATACGCAGTATTTT

j_gene: TRBJ2-2
abundance: many
v_gene: TRBV7-3
d_gene: TRBD1
CDR3aa: CASSLLGQGAGELFF
CDR3nt: TGTGCCAGCAGCTTACTGGGACAGGGAGCGGGGGAGCTGTTTTTT

j_gene: TRBJ2-5
abundance: many
v_gene: TRBV5-5
d_gene: TRBD2
CDR3aa: CASSLGLTSEETQYF
CDR3nt: TGTGCCAGCAGCTTGGGTCTGACTAGCGAAGAGACCCAGTACTTC

j_gene: TRBJ2-1
abundance: many
v_gene: TRBV27
d_gene: TRBD2
CDR3aa: CASSLRGGLAGGRANNEQFF
CDR3nt: TGTGCCAGCAGTTTAAGAGGTGGACTAGCGGGAGGGCGGGCTAACAATGAGCAGTTCTTC

j_gene: TRBJ2-6
abundance: few
v_gene: TRBV11-2
d_gene: -
CDR3aa: CASSQLGSGANVLTF
CDR3nt: TGTGCCAGCAGCCAACTAGGCTCTGGGGCCAACGTCCTGACTTTC

j_gene: TRBJ1-2
abundance: many
v_gene: TRBV15
d_gene: -
CDR3aa: CATSREVGTYYGYTF
CDR3nt: TGTGCCACCAGCAGAGAGGTCGGGACATACTATGGCTACACCTTC

j_gene: TRBJ1-1
abundance: many
v_gene: TRBV19
d_gene: -
CDR3aa: CASSIGEGTEAFF
CDR3nt: TGTGCCAGTAGTATCGGGGAAGGCACTGAAGCTTTCTTT

j_gene: TRBJ2-5
abundance: -
v_gene: TRBV19
d_gene: -
CDR3aa: CASSISGGTQETQYF
CDR3nt: TGTGCCAGTAGTATATCTGGCGGTACACAAGAGACCCAGTACTTC

j_gene: TRBJ2-7
abundance: many
v_gene: TRBV11-2
d_gene: TRBD1
CDR3aa: CASSAPGTGPLSGYEQYF
CDR3nt: TGTGCCAGCAGCGCCCCTGGGACAGGTCCCCTCTCAGGCTACGAGCAGTACTTC

j_gene: TRBJ2-7
abundance: -
v_gene: TRBV9
d_gene: TRBD2
CDR3aa: CASSEGTSGNYEQYF
CDR3nt: TGTGCCAGCAGCGAGGGGACTAGCGGTAACTACGAGCAGTACTTC

j_gene: TRBJ2-3
abundance: many
v_gene: TRBV6-4
d_gene: -
CDR3aa: CASSDSSGDTDTQYF
CDR3nt: TGTGCCAGCAGTGACTCTTCAGGGGACACAGATACGCAGTATTTT

j_gene: TRBJ2-3
abundance: -
v_gene: TRBV20-1
d_gene: -
CDR3aa: CSARGGSQYF
CDR3nt: TGCAGTGCCAGGGGGGGCTCGCAGTATTTT

j_gene: TRBJ2-1
abundance: few
v_gene: TRBV14
d_gene: -
CDR3aa: CASSRWDMSSYNEQFF
CDR3nt: TGTGCCAGCAGCCGGTGGGACATGAGCTCCTACAATGAGCAGTTCTTC

j_gene: TRBJ1-2
abundance: many
v_gene: TRBV2
d_gene: -
CDR3aa: CASSERDGYTF
CDR3nt: TGTGCCAGCAGTGAACGAGATGGCTACACCTTC